This passage covers 15 T cell receptor beta chains from one sample sequenced in a study of cytomegalovirus exposure and HLA in healthy donors. PCR was performed using 60 Vbeta and 13 Jbeta primers. Clones were read by immunoSEQ multiplex PCR, and TCRdb kept only the in-frame ones, dropping some. The sample records around 110,000 clones, roughly three quarters being singletons. The sample comprised PBMCs. The receptor set was obtained from a woman aged 18-35 years in good health and CMV-seronegative.

V and J are TRBV4-1 and TRBJ1-5, with D unresolved. With 4 bases removed from V and 0 bases from J, the gap between germline ends came to 4 bases. There are 13 residues in the CDR3. Germline-derived CDR1 and CDR2 are MGHRA and YSYEKL. For the CDR3, the DNA is TGCGCCAGCAGCCTTAATAGCAATCAGCCCCAGCATTTT. Protein product: CASSLNSNQPQHF.

This clone was detected a few times. The rearrangement links TRBV5-1 to TRBJ1-3; 7 bases match TRBD1. Trimming at V came to 5 bases and at J to 0 bases, leaving 11 bases not matched to a gene. In germline, CDR1 is SGHRS, CDR2 YFSETQ. The CDR3 has 17 residues. The CDR3 DNA sequence: TGCGCCAGCAGGGATGGGACAGATTTCTTCTCTGGAAACACCATATATTTT. It translates to CASRDGTDFFSGNTIYF. Full variable domain (missing parts from reference TRBV5-1 and TRBJ1-3): KAGVTQTPRYLIKTRGQQVTLSCSPISGHRSVSWYQQTPGQGLQFLFEYFSETQRNKGNFPGRFSGRQFSNSRSEMNVSTLELGDSALYLCASRDGTDFFSGNTIYFGEGSWLTVV.

The J gene is TRBJ1-1, the V gene TRBV15; D unresolved. This CDR3 has 13 amino acids. Germline lookup yields CDR1 LNHNV and CDR2 YYDKDF (reference sequence). Between the trimmed V and J ends, which lost 1 base and 5 bases, there was a span of 8 bases. The CDR3 is CATSRGTGTEAFF. CDR3 sequence (DNA): TGTGCCACCAGCAGAGGGACGGGGACTGAAGCTTTCTTT.

The chain has TRBV13 and TRBJ2-7; D might be TRBD1 (6 bases). The V end was cut by 5 bases, the J end by 2 bases, with 19 bases between. Germline V gene lookup returns CDR1 PRHDT and CDR2 FYEKMQ (reference sequence). CDR3 length equals 16 residues. For the CDR3, the DNA is TGTGCCAGCAGCCCGACTGGGACACCTTTACCCTACGAGCAGTACTTC. This gives the protein CASSPTGTPLPYEQYF.

The chain couples TRBV6-1 to TRBJ2-7, with 7 bases aligning to TRBD1. The V gene end was trimmed by 5 bases and the J gene end by 12 bases; junction bases not matched to a gene: 7. Germline assignment: CDR1 MNHNS and CDR2 SASEGT. The CDR3 is 11 residues long. The CDR3: CASSLRQGVYF. The CDR3 region has the DNA TGTGCCAGCAGTCTCAGGCAGGGGGTGTACTTC.

This chain uses TRBV4-2 with TRBJ1-4, with a possible D match to TRBD1 (5 bases). From germline, CDR1 is LGHNA and CDR2 YNFKEQ. The CDR3 covers 16 residues. With 0 bases removed from V and 5 bases from J, the gap between germline ends came to 13 bases. The CDR3 loop is CASSQDLGGDNEKLFF. CDR3 sequence (DNA): TGTGCCAGCAGCCAAGATCTGGGGGGAGACAATGAAAAACTGTTTTTT.

This clone has more than one count but fewer than ten. V and J are TRBV6-6 and TRBJ1-2; a weak D match, TRBD1 (6 bases). Trimming cost V 5 bases and J 0 bases, with 16 bases left between them. Germline lookup yields CDR1 MNHNY and CDR2 SVGAGI (reference sequence). The CDR3 is 16 amino acids. CDR3 sequence (DNA): TGTGCCAGCAGTCCTGAAGCGGGACAACCTAACTATGGCTACACCTTC. This codes for CASSPEAGQPNYGYTF.

The genes are TRBV27 and TRBJ2-7, with D possibly being TRBD2 (5 bases). The germline CDR1 and CDR2 sequences are MNHEY and SMNVEV (reference sequence). CDR3 length: 11 residues. V dropped 8 bases and J dropped 3 bases, with 8 bases sitting between them. CDR3: CASGLFYEQYF. In DNA, the CDR3 is TGTGCCAGCGGACTCTTCTACGAGCAGTACTTC.

This clone was detected only once. This rearrangement joins TRBV19 to TRBJ1-5; D is possibly TRBD1 (6 bases). The CDR3 is made up of 17 amino acids. Germline CDR1 is LNHDA and CDR2 is SQIVND (reference sequence). Trimming stripped 0 bases from V and 1 base from J, with 13 bases between. CDR3 amino acids: CASSIDHEGTSNQPQHF. CDR3 bases: TGTGCCAGTAGTATAGATCATGAGGGGACAAGCAATCAGCCCCAGCATTTT. Filled out from reference TRBV19 and TRBJ1-5, the complete variable domain reads DGGITQSPKYLFRKEGQNVTLSCEQNLNHDAMYWYRQDPGQGLRLIYYSQIVNDFQKGDIAEGYSVSREKKESFPLTVTSAQKNPTAFYLCASSIDHEGTSNQPQHFGDGTRLSIL.

The chain recombines TRBV7-8 with TRBJ1-6; tentatively, D is TRBD1 (6 bases). Germline CDR1 SGHVS, CDR2 FQNEAQ. The ends were cut back, 1 base at V and 6 bases at J, with 13 bases in the middle. The CDR3 covers 16 residues. In nucleotides, the CDR3 is TGTGCCAGCAGCTTAGACGTCGGACAGATTAATTCACCCCTCCACTTT. Its translation is CASSLDVGQINSPLHF. The whole variable domain, remainder taken from reference TRBV7-8 and TRBJ1-6, is GAGVSQSPRYKVAKRGQDVALRCDPISGHVSLFWYQQALGQGPEFLTYFQNEAQLDKSGLPSDRFFAERPEGSVSTLKIQRTQQEDSAVYLCASSLDVGQINSPLHFGNGTRLTVT.

This sequence joins TRBV6-6 and TRBJ1-1; TRBD1 agrees at 11 bases. CDR1 is MNHNY, CDR2 SVGAGI, per germline (reference sequence). After removal of 4 bases from V and 5 bases from J, the junction contained 3 bases not matched to a gene. The CDR3 loop spans 14 amino acids. In DNA form, the CDR3 reads TGTGCCAGCAGTTTTGGGACAGGGGGGACTGAAGCTTTCTTT. This sequence encodes CASSFGTGGTEAFF.

The CDR3 loop reads CAWPMWGDQPQHF. The CDR3 nucleotides are TGTGCCTGGCCAATGTGGGGGGATCAGCCCCAGCATTTT. The chain carries TRBV30 and TRBJ1-5; a possible D gene is TRBD1 (5 bases). In germline, CDR1 is GTSNPN, CDR2 SVGIG (reference sequence). V lost 5 bases, J lost 5 bases, and 13 bases lay in between. CDR3 size: 13 residues.

The V and J genes are TRBV6-1 and TRBJ2-5; 8 bases align to TRBD1. Germline CDR1 MNHNS, CDR2 SASEGT. V lost 9 bases to trimming and J lost 4 bases; unmatched junction nucleotides: 7. The CDR3 consists of 13 residues. The CDR3 nucleotides read TGTGCCAGTAAGACAGGGGTTGGAGAGACCCAGTACTTC. This gives the protein CASKTGVGETQYF.

The rearrangement uses TRBV19 and TRBJ2-7; the D is unclear. CDR3 size: 13 residues. CDR1 is LNHDA, CDR2 SQIVND, per germline (reference sequence). V lost 2 bases to trimming and J lost 5 bases, with 10 bases between them. The CDR3 nucleotides are TGTGCCAGTAGTATACTTCCAGGTAACGAGCAGTACTTC. Translation gives CASSILPGNEQYF.

This clone has more than one count but fewer than ten. The genes are TRBV6-5 and TRBJ1-1; TRBD1 might be the D (5 bases). Trimming removed 7 bases from V and 1 base from J, with 13 bases in between. CDR1 MNHEY and CDR2 SVGAGI come from the germline V gene. This CDR3 has 14 residues. The CDR3 nucleotides read TGTGCCAGCAAGAAGGGGTGGGAGAACACTGAAGCTTTCTTT. Its translation: CASKKGWENTEAFF.